The entry below describes one T cell receptor beta chain. This specimen comes from a study of blood T cell repertoires in COVID-19. For the study at large: PBMCs, B-cell-depleted T cells, or T cells provided the cDNA or gDNA that made up the material.

In the source study's methods: Reference gene primers were amplified, and this amplification served to estimate nucleated cell counts. The data were produced by immunoSEQ multiplex PCR, yet TCRdb's version contains in-frame clones alone and is incomplete. V and J calls plus clone size are reproduced from that table; the DNA served to infer D and trimming. The repertoire holds 150,000 to 200,000 clones, with roughly 90% as singletons. The V segment lost 3 bases and the J segment 5 bases; nucleotides outside the gene matches: 7. Germline CDR1 and CDR2: MDHEN and SYDVKM. This CDR3 is built from 15 residues.

Source material: peripheral blood. The gene calls are TRBV28 and TRBJ2-7, with 10 bases that match TRBD1. This clonotype was obtained from a man aged 18 to 35 with COVID-19, enrolled during active disease. The CDR3 is CASSFPRDRGDEQYF. As DNA, the CDR3 is TGTGCCAGCAGTTTCCCCAGGGACAGGGGAGACGAGCAGTACTTC.